This T cell receptor beta chain emerged from a study of monozygotic twins with inflammatory bowel disease. General study results and limits: Lower sharing of clonotypes with other individuals was seen in IBD patients than in healthy twins. This was most marked in patients showing signs of disease activity.

Germline V gene sequence: CDR1 SGHRS, CDR2 YFSETQ. The CDR3 is 14 residues long. TCRdb re-called the 5' RACE reads, yielding one record per CDR3 amino acid sequence without DNA. The sample data list approximately 340,000 distinct CDR3 sequences. Worth noting for this clonotype: No antigen is known for it.

The sequenced sample consisted of blood. The receptor's source is a human donor with ulcerative colitis or Crohn's disease, or a healthy co-twin of an affected twin (not recorded which). The chain has TRBV5-1 and TRBJ1-1; TCRdb gives TRBD1 as the D gene, but with no DNA this cannot be confirmed. CDR3 region: CASSLAAGGSEAFF.